This entry lists 2 T cell receptor beta chains sequenced from one sample in a study of T cell responses to AZD1222 COVID-19 vaccine. Assay: immunoSEQ multiplex PCR; the TCRdb copy retains only in-frame clones and omits some. The sample has 180,000 or so clones, roughly 94% seen once. Sequences were derived from peripheral blood, sampled on day 0 of AZD1222 vaccination. The source of these receptors is an adult in good health.

This chain links TRBV9 with TRBJ2-7; 12 bases are a match to TRBD2. V lost 4 bases, J lost 3 bases, and 5 bases stayed unmatched. Germline V lookup: CDR1 SGDLS, CDR2 YYNGEE. The CDR3 runs 15 residues. CDR3 sequence (DNA): TGTGCCAGCAGCCCCCGACTAGCGGGAGACTACGAGCAGTACTTC. Amino acids: CASSPRLAGDYEQYF.

This chain joins TRBV27 and TRBJ1-2; D remains unclear. This CDR3 spans 13 amino acids. Per germline, CDR1 MNHEY and CDR2 SMNVEV (reference sequence). Trimming removed 9 bases at V and 2 bases at J, with 13 bases between. This CDR3 reads CASSVYRNYGYTF. DNA of the CDR3: TGTGCCAGTTCAGTTTACCGGAACTATGGCTACACCTTC.